This T cell receptor (beta chain) was observed in a study of CD8+CD57+ T cells in acquired aplastic anemia. Overall study context: CD4+ and CD8+ cells, once sorted, gave DNA averaging approximately 3 ug. On average, healthy donors gave about 10.8 million reads for CD4+ cells. Whole-study findings and limits: Patients and controls shared over 25 CD8+ CDR3 sequences.

CDR3 and TCR beta VDJ profiling relied on a genomic DNA template. Each CDR3 protein gets one entry after TCRdb re-called the reads with MiXCR. The sample yields 65,000 to 85,000 distinct CDR3 sequences, almost 55% seen once. This clonotype occurred many times. Its antigen remains unidentified. The sequenced sample consisted of sorted CD4+, CD8+, or CD8+CD57+ T cells (not recorded which) from PBMCs. The clonotype originates from a human donor in good health, serving as a control.

The CDR3 DNA is TGCGCCAGCAGCTTTAGCGGGGGGGCCGGAGATACGCAGTATTTT. This codes for CASSFSGGAGDTQYF. This chain connects TRBV5-1 to TRBJ2-3, with TRBD2 matching 11 bases. CDR3 length: 15 amino acids. In germline, CDR1 is SGHRS, CDR2 YFSETQ. The V gene end was trimmed by 2 bases and the J gene end by 5 bases; junction bases not matched to a gene: 4. Combining the CDR3 with reference TRBV5-1 and TRBJ2-3 gives the whole variable domain KAGVTQTPRYLIKTRGQQVTLSCSPISGHRSVSWYQQTPGQGLQFLFEYFSETQRNKGNFPGRFSGRQFSNSRSEMNVSTLELGDSALYLCASSFSGGAGDTQYFGPGTRLTVL.